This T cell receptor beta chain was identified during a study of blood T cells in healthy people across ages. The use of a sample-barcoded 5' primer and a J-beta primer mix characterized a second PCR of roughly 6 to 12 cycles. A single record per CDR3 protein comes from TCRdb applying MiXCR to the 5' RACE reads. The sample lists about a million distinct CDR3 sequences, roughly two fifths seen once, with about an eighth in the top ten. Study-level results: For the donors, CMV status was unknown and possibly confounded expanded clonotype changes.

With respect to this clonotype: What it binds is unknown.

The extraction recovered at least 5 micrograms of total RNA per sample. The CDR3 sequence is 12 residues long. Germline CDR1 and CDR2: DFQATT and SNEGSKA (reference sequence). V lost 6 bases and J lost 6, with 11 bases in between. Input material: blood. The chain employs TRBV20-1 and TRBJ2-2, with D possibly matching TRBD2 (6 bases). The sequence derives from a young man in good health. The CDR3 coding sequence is TGCAGTGCCACGGAGGGATCCGGGGAGCTGTTTTTT. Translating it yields CSATEGSGELFF.